The text below deals with one T cell receptor beta chain. Trimming shortened V by 0 bases and J by 2 bases, and 11 bases separated the two germline ends. This CDR3 contains 15 residues. Looked up from germline, CDR1 is SEHNR and CDR2 is FQNEAQ (reference sequence). Assay used: immunoSEQ multiplex PCR; TCRdb lists only in-frame clones, some missing. Found here are some 79,000 clones, 75% to 90% of them singletons; the top ten hold under 7.5%. These data come from a study of control samples from healthy donors and cancer patients. This receptor was obtained from a man aged 50-59 years in good health. The chain carries TRBV7-9 and TRBJ2-7; perhaps TRBD2 as D (6 bases). Sequencing was done on a sample of blood. CDR3 sequence: CASSLAGSGAYEQYF. For the CDR3, the DNA is TGTGCCAGCAGCTTAGCGGGATCGGGGGCCTACGAGCAGTACTTC. Filled out from reference TRBV7-9 and TRBJ2-7, the complete variable domain reads DTGVSQNPRHKITKRGQNVTFRCDPISEHNRLYWYRQTLGQGPEFLTYFQNEAQLEKSRLLSDRFSAERPKGSFSTLEIQRTEQGDSAMYLCASSLAGSGAYEQYFGPGTRLTVT.